What follows describes a single TCR beta chain. In the original analysis: Counts of nucleated cells, estimated from reference gene primer amplification, were obtained. Some clones are missing from TCRdb's copy, which holds only in-frame ones; the method was immunoSEQ multiplex PCR. Clonal size and the V and J genes are those of that table, whereas D and trimming came from the DNA. The profile shows 120,000 or so clones, more than 80% of them singletons. V lost 3 bases and J lost 1; bases outside the gene matches: 10. CDR1 is DFQATT and CDR2 is SNEGSKA in the germline V gene (reference sequence). The CDR3 has 17 residues. These data originate in a study of blood T cell repertoires in COVID-19. As for the study in general: Both acute and convalescent COVID-19 samples were obtained from the United States, Italy and Spain. T cells, B-cell-depleted T cells, or PBMCs supplied cDNA or gDNA.

The sequence was collected from a man aged 70-80 years with active or convalescent COVID-19. The sample taken for sequencing was peripheral blood. The chain carries TRBV20-1 and TRBJ2-5; 11 bases line up with TRBD2. This CDR3 reads CSASGTSGSEVQETQYF. The DNA of the CDR3 is TGCAGTGCTAGTGGAACTAGCGGGAGTGAGGTCCAAGAGACCCAGTACTTC.